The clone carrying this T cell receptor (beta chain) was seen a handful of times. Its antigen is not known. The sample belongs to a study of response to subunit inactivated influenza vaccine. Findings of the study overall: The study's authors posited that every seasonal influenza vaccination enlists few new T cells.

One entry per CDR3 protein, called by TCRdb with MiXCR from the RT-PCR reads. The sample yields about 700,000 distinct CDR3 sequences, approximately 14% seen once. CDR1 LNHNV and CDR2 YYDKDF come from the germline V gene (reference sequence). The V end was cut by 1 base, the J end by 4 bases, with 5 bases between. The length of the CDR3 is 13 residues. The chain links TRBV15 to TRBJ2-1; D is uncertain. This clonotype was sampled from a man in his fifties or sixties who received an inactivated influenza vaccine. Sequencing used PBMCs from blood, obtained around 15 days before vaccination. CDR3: CATSRVDYNEQFF. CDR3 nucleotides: TGTGCCACCAGCAGAGTCGATTACAATGAGCAGTTCTTC.